Listed here is a single T cell receptor (beta chain). CDR3 length: 11 residues. Per the germline V gene, CDR1 is SGHDT and CDR2 is YYEEEE. V was trimmed by 1 base and J by 7 bases, leaving 6 bases between them. These data originate in a study of shared clonotypes between healthy human individuals. Assay: immunoSEQ multiplex PCR; the TCRdb copy retains only in-frame clones and omits some. Of about 320,000 clones in the sample, around 90% were seen once. The TCR originated in a young man in good health. This chain uses TRBV5-6 with TRBJ2-7; D is unresolved. Sequenced sample: memory CD8+ T cells sorted from blood. Subset here: CD45RO+ cells pooled with CCR7-negative TemRA cells. In DNA, the CDR3 is TGTGCCAGCAGCTTGAGGGTTGAGCAGTACTTC. This translates into CASSLRVEQYF. The full variable domain, in which reference TRBV5-6 and TRBJ2-7 provide the parts outside the CDR3, is DAGVTQSPTHLIKTRGQQVTLRCSPKSGHDTVSWYQQALGQGPQFIFQYYEEEERQRGNFPDRFSGHQFPNYSSELNVNALLLGDSALYLCASSLRVEQYFGPGTRLTVT.